This record concerns one T cell receptor (beta chain) sequence. Its antigen is undetermined. The sample belongs to a study of shared clonotypes between healthy human individuals. On the study more broadly: Aged between 18 and 49, the donors were two women and three men. Broader study findings: Rarefaction curves obtained for sorted subsets showed sequencing incomplete despite large depth.

Original handling: ImmunoSEQ only sent back junction sequences with no quality scores, so filtering was done differently. Only in-frame clones appear in the TCRdb table, and some are missing; sequencing was by immunoSEQ multiplex PCR. Clonal size and the V and J genes are those of that table, whereas D and trimming came from the DNA. The sample includes more than 550,000 clones, 90% of them seen just once. CDR1 SNHLY and CDR2 FYNNEI come from the germline V gene. The V and J ends lost 7 bases and 0 bases, in that order; junction bases with no gene match: 5. The CDR3 loop spans 16 amino acids. V gene TRBV2 combines with J gene TRBJ2-6, with 8 bases matching TRBD1. The receptor's source is a man between 18 and 35 years old in good health. Some clones in this sample may be carry-over from other donors' samples. Sequenced: memory CD8+ T cells from PBMCs. Subset denoted: CD45RO+ cells pooled with CCR7-negative TemRA cells. The CDR3 bases are TGTGCCAGCAAGTGGACAGGGCACTCTGGGGCCAACGTCCTGACTTTC. Its translation: CASKWTGHSGANVLTF.